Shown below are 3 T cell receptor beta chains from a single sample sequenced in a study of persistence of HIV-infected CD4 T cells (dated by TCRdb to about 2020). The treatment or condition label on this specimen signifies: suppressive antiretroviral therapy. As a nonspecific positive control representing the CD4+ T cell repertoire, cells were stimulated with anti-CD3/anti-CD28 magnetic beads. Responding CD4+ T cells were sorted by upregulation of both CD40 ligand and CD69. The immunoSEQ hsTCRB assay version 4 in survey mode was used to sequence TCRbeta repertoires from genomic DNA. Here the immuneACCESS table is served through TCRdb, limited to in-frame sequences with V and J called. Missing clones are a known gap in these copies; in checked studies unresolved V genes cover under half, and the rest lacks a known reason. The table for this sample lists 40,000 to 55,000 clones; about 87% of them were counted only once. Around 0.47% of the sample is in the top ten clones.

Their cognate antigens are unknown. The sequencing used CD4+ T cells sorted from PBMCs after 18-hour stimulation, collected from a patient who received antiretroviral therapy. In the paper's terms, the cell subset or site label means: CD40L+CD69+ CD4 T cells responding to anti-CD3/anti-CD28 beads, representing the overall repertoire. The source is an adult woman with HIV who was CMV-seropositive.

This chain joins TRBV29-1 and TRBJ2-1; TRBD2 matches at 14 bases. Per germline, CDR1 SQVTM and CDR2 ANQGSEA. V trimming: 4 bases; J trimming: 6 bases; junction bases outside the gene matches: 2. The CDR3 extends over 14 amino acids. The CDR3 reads CSVGGTSGGNEQFF. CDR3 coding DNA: TGCAGCGTTGGCGGGACTAGCGGGGGCAATGAGCAGTTCTTC.

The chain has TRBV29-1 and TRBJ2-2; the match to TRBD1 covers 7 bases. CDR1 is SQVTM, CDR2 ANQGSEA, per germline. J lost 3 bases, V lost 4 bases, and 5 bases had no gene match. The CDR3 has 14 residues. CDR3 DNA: TGCAGCGTTGTCGCACAGGGGTACACCGGGGAGCTGTTTTTT. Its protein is CSVVAQGYTGELFF.

CDR3 in amino acids: CASSFFRGEQYF. For the CDR3, the DNA is TGTGCCAGCAGTTTTTTCCGGGGCGAGCAGTACTTC. This chain connects TRBV12-3 or TRBV12-4 to TRBJ2-7; perhaps TRBD2 as D (5 bases). This CDR3 has 12 residues. V was trimmed by 3 bases and J by 6 bases, leaving 9 bases between them.